The clone carrying this T cell receptor (beta chain) was seen more than once but under ten times. Its specificity is unknown. The sample belongs to a study of naive and memory T cell subsets. Whole-study results and caveats: Especially in CD8 cells, naive repertoires contained a few larger clonotypes, possibly CD45RA-re-expressing memory cells.

The beta constant-region primer was an equimolar mix of two oligonucleotides covering TRBC1 and TRBC2. Nested alpha and beta constant-region primers with the SP2 primer drove four PCR rounds on ligated cDNA. TCRdb reprocessed the UMI-ligation and nested PCR reads via MiXCR and lists one record per CDR3 protein. The sample shows over 80,000 distinct CDR3 sequences, about 11% of them seen only once. V was cut by 2 bases and J by 4 bases, with 15 bases left in between. The length of the CDR3 is 16 residues. Germline CDR1 reads SGHTA; CDR2 reads FQGNSA. Separate alpha and beta amplification began at the second PCR step.

This clonotype originated in a human donor in good health. The chain is built from TRBV7-2 and TRBJ2-1; D might be TRBD1 (6 bases). Sequences were obtained from naive CD4+ T cells from blood. CDR3 sequence (DNA): TGTGCCAGCAGCTTATACCCGGACAGAAGTTACAATGAGCAGTTCTTC. It yields the protein CASSLYPDRSYNEQFF. The entire variable domain, with the rest obtained from reference TRBV7-2 and TRBJ2-1, is as follows: GAGVSQSPSNKVTEKGKDVELRCDPISGHTALYWYRQSLGQGLEFLIYFQGNSAPDKSGLPSDRFSAERTGGSVSTLTIQRTQQEDSAVYLCASSLYPDRSYNEQFFGPGTRLTVL.